Below, one TCR beta chain is given with its context. The donors, healthy adults who were HIV-negative, had experienced no recent acute infections or vaccinations. The donors were all Caucasian adults (living in Nashville, Tennessee). Several immunoSEQ plates received, in even portions, the genomic DNA of each subset. Libraries were prepared by immunoSEQ multiplex PCR; TCRdb keeps only in-frame clonotypes and omits some of them. Of 450,000 to 600,000 clones listed, 79% are singletons. The record originates from a study of shared clonotypes between healthy human individuals. Sequencing was carried out using PBMCs. This clonotype originated in a woman in her thirties or forties in good health. Some clones in this sample may be carry-over from other donors' samples.

This CDR3 reads CASSLPFTGPYEQYF. The CDR3 coding sequence is TGTGCCAGTAGTCTACCCTTCACTGGGCCCTACGAGCAGTACTTC. This chain connects TRBV19 to TRBJ2-7, with no clear D. The germline gives CDR1 LNHDA, CDR2 SQIVND (reference sequence). There are 15 residues in the CDR3. Deletions cut 5 bases from V and 2 bases from J, with 16 bases between.